Following are 11 T cell receptor beta chains from one sample sequenced in a study of T cells after yellow fever vaccination. TCRdb fed the 5' RACE reads into MiXCR, producing one record per CDR3 protein. There are hundreds of thousands of distinct CDR3 sequences in the sample; less than 9.5% occur only once, and approximately 15% lies in the top ten. The sequenced sample was PBMCs, obtained more than 40 days after the first yellow fever vaccination. Every receptor here comes from a man in his late teens or twenties who received the YFV17D yellow fever vaccine.

V and J are TRBV12-3 or TRBV12-4 and TRBJ1-1; D remains ambiguous. The CDR3 totals 12 residues. Trimming pared 8 bases from V and 7 bases from J, leaving 14 bases between. The CDR3 loop is CASLLRGSEAFF. Written as DNA, the CDR3 is TGTGCCAGCCTCTTGAGAGGGAGTGAAGCTTTCTTT.

The chain links TRBV7-2 to TRBJ1-5, with D possibly TRBD1 on 6 matching bases. This CDR3 region has 13 residues. Deletions cut 4 bases from V and 5 bases from J, with 9 bases between. Germline V gene data show CDR1 as SGHTA and CDR2 as FQGNSA. The CDR3 coding sequence is TGTGCCAGCAGCTCATGGACAGATCAGCCCCAGCATTTT. Translation gives CASSSWTDQPQHF.

This clonotype showed up many times. V is TRBV12-3 or TRBV12-4 and J is TRBJ1-2; D is unresolved. Between the trimmed V and J ends, which lost 3 bases and 3 bases, there was a span of 17 bases. CDR3 length: 16 residues. DNA of the CDR3: TGTGCCAGCAGTTTCCTCGTCGCTCCAATATACTATGGCTACACCTTC. Protein sequence: CASSFLVAPIYYGYTF.

This clonotype has a count of ten or more. The J gene is TRBJ1-1, the V gene TRBV11-2, with a tentative D call TRBD1 (5 bases). Germline loops: CDR1 SGHAT, CDR2 FQNNGV. V dropped 4 bases and J dropped 6 bases, with 15 bases sitting between them. CDR3 length equals 14 residues. CDR3 sequence (DNA): TGTGCCAGCAGCTCCCCGGCAGGGTCGCCTGAAGCTTTCTTT. The encoded protein is CASSSPAGSPEAFF.

This clonotype appeared a few times. The rearrangement links TRBV9 to TRBJ1-2, with TRBD1 matching over 10 bases. The ends lost 5 bases at V and 3 bases at J; junction bases unmatched: 10. The CDR3 sequence is 16 residues long. CDR1 and CDR2 from the germline V gene are SGDLS and YYNGEE. This CDR3 reads CASRDSATGGYYGYTF. The CDR3, as DNA: TGTGCCAGCAGGGACTCCGCGACAGGGGGCTACTATGGCTACACCTTC.

The gene calls are TRBV5-1 and TRBJ2-1; perhaps D is TRBD1 or TRBD2 (6 bases each). The CDR3 spans 13 residues. Trimming took 3 bases from V and 12 from J, leaving 16 bases between them. CDR1 SGHRS and CDR2 YFSETQ come from the germline V gene. CDR3 loop: CASSSGDNQGQFF. The CDR3 DNA reads TGCGCCAGCAGCTCGGGGGACAATCAGGGGCAGTTCTTC.

The genes are TRBV6-1 and TRBJ2-3, with 8 positions matching TRBD1. V lost 6 bases and J lost 1; bases outside the gene matches: 6. The CDR3 covers 15 residues. In germline, CDR1 is MNHNS, CDR2 SASEGT. The CDR3 region has the DNA TGTGCCAGCAGCCGACAGGGGATACGCACAGATACGCAGTATTTT. Its protein is CASSRQGIRTDTQYF.

The chain combines TRBV6-1 with TRBJ2-3; the D is unclear. V was trimmed by 6 bases and J by 4 bases, leaving 14 bases between them. Germline V gene sequence: CDR1 MNHNS, CDR2 SASEGT. The CDR3 runs to 14 residues. CDR3 region: CASSLLLNADTQYF. The DNA of the CDR3 is TGTGCCAGCAGCCTGCTACTCAATGCAGATACGCAGTATTTT.

This clonotype occurred a few times. The V call is TRBV5-1, the J call TRBJ2-3, with 8 bases identical to TRBD1. Per germline, CDR1 SGHRS and CDR2 YFSETQ. CDR3 length equals 16 residues. J was trimmed by 3 bases and V by 3 bases; bases with no gene match: 9. Here the CDR3 DNA reads TGCGCCAGCAGCTCGGGACAGGCCCCTGGGACAGATACGCAGTATTTT. As protein: CASSSGQAPGTDTQYF.

This clonotype occurred a few times. The V call is TRBV4-1, the J call TRBJ2-5; D not resolved. Germline values: CDR1 MGHRA, CDR2 YSYEKL. V lost 1 base to trimming and J lost 5 bases, with 17 bases between them. There are 16 residues in the CDR3. The CDR3: CASSQVNLVTFETQYF. The CDR3 nucleotides are TGCGCCAGCAGCCAAGTCAACCTAGTTACTTTTGAGACCCAGTACTTC.

V gene TRBV7-2 combines with J gene TRBJ1-2; 7 bases are a match to TRBD1. The junction had 8 bases not matched to a gene; V was cut back by 5 bases and J by 8 bases. There are 13 residues in the CDR3. Germline V gene sequence: CDR1 SGHTA, CDR2 FQGNSA. The DNA of the CDR3 is TGTGCCAGCAGCCCGGGACAGTTTATGGGCTACACCTTC. It translates to CASSPGQFMGYTF. Combining the CDR3 with reference TRBV7-2 and TRBJ1-2 gives the whole variable domain GAGVSQSPSNKVTEKGKDVELRCDPISGHTALYWYRQSLGQGLEFLIYFQGNSAPDKSGLPSDRFSAERTGGSVSTLTIQRTQQEDSAVYLCASSPGQFMGYTFGSGTRLTVV.